Following are 19 T cell receptor beta chains from one sample sequenced in a study of T cell repertoires in aging, cancer and after chemotherapy. TCR beta rearrangements were amplified from peripheral blood genomic DNA. Rearranged V-D-J TRB sequences were amplified with a mixed TRB-A/B primer pool. Each CDR3 protein gets one entry after TCRdb re-called the multiplex PCR reads with MiXCR. The table lists around 1,700 distinct CDR3 sequences, 40% of them singletons, with 37% in the top ten. The sample comprised blood. The receptor source for this set is a human donor with a solid tumor.

This clonotype has only a few counts. V is TRBV7-3 and J is TRBJ1-2; D uncertain. The germline V gene has CDR1 SGHTA and CDR2 FQGTGA. This CDR3 spans 15 amino acids. The ends were cut back, 2 bases at V and 0 bases at J, with 10 bases in the middle. CDR3 loop: CASSLDGYSNYGYTF. CDR3 bases: TGTGCCAGCAGCTTAGACGGGTATTCTAACTATGGCTACACCTTC.

This sequence joins TRBV7-2 and TRBJ1-1, with TRBD1 matching 7 bases. The V gene end was trimmed by 4 bases and the J gene end by 4 bases; junction bases not matched to a gene: 6. CDR1 is SGHTA, CDR2 FQGNSA, per germline. The CDR3 is 14 amino acids. CDR3 nucleotides: TGTGCCAGCAGCTCTCAGGGACAGTTCACTGAAGCTTTCTTT. Encoded protein: CASSSQGQFTEAFF.

The V call is TRBV30, the J call TRBJ2-5; 7 bases are shared with TRBD1. This CDR3 is 16 amino acids long. J lost 2 bases, V lost 4 bases, and 13 bases had no gene match. Looked up from germline, CDR1 is GTSNPN and CDR2 is SVGIG (reference sequence). CDR3 coding DNA: TGTGCCTGGACTGGCGTGAACACAGGGGCACAAGAGACCCAGTACTTC. It specifies CAWTGVNTGAQETQYF.

The sample holds a few counts of this clonotype. The chain is built from TRBV11-2 and TRBJ2-2; 8 bases align to TRBD2. The trim removed 3 bases at V and 1 base at J, leaving 7 bases unmatched. The germline V gene encodes CDR1 SGHAT and CDR2 FQNNGV. This CDR3 is 17 amino acids long. The CDR3 DNA reads as TGTGCCAGCAGCTTTCCAACGGGGGGGGGGAACACCGGGGAGCTGTTTTTT. Its translation: CASSFPTGGGNTGELFF.

This clonotype was detected only a few times. This chain joins TRBV7-3 and TRBJ1-2, with TRBD1 identical over 12 bases. Germline assignment: CDR1 SGHTA and CDR2 FQGTGA. This CDR3 contains 19 residues. Unmatched junction bases numbered 19, after V lost 5 bases and J lost 6 bases. CDR3 DNA sequence: TGTGCCAGCAGCCCCCAATCCCTTCGGGACAGGGGGCACTGGGATGGCTACACCTTC. It is translated as CASSPQSLRDRGHWDGYTF. The whole variable domain, remainder taken from reference TRBV7-3 and TRBJ1-2, is GAGVSQTPSNKVTEKGKYVELRCDPISGHTALYWYRQSLGQGPEFLIYFQGTGAADDSGLPNDRFFAVRPEGSVSTLKIQRTERGDSAVYLCASSPQSLRDRGHWDGYTFGSGTRLTVV.

V and J are TRBV7-6 and TRBJ2-6; no clear D. From germline, CDR1 is SGHVS and CDR2 FNYEAQ. V lost 5 bases to trimming and J lost 1 base, with 3 bases between them. The CDR3 has 13 residues. The CDR3 DNA sequence: TGTGCCAGCAGCCCATCTGGGGCCAACGTCCTGACTTTC. This sequence encodes CASSPSGANVLTF.

The sample holds one count of this clonotype. As DNA, the CDR3 is TGTGCCAGCAGCTTCCTAGCGCTAGGGGAGCAGTTCTTC. Translated, it gives CASSFLALGEQFF. The V call is TRBV5-4, the J call TRBJ2-1, with D possibly being TRBD2 (6 bases). Germline-derived CDR1 and CDR2 are SGHNT and YYREEE (reference sequence). V lost 2 bases and J lost 10, with 13 bases in between. The CDR3 is 13 amino acids.

This clonotype is categorized as large. The chain combines TRBV7-2 with TRBJ1-2; possibly TRBD1 for D (5 bases). Germline V lookup: CDR1 SGHTA, CDR2 FQGNSA. V gave up 1 base and J gave up 4 bases, with 13 bases separating them. CDR3 length equals 15 residues. This chain's CDR3 is CASSLGGAALYGYTF. The CDR3, as DNA: TGTGCCAGCAGCTTAGGCGGGGCAGCCCTCTATGGCTACACCTTC.

The rearrangement joins TRBV20-1 to TRBJ2-3; 8 nucleotides align to TRBD2. V was clipped by 2 bases and J by 1 base; unmatched bases: 8. Germline CDR1 and CDR2: DFQATT and SNEGSKA (reference sequence). The CDR3 sequence is 16 residues long. The CDR3 here is CSARSTSGFGTDTQYF. The DNA for the CDR3 is TGCAGTGCTAGATCAACTAGCGGCTTTGGCACAGATACGCAGTATTTT.

The V and J genes are TRBV20-1 and TRBJ1-2, with 10 bases lining up with TRBD1. The CDR3 consists of 17 residues. J gave up 5 bases and V 6 bases, and 18 bases lay outside the gene matches. Germline values: CDR1 DFQATT, CDR2 SNEGSKA (reference sequence). In DNA, the CDR3 is TGCAGTGCCCTAGGAGGGACAGGGGATTACGAGAAGTATGGCTACACCTTC. Protein: CSALGGTGDYEKYGYTF.

The chain couples TRBV7-6 to TRBJ1-1; possibly TRBD1 for D (5 bases). The CDR3 loop spans 11 amino acids. The V and J ends lost 8 bases and 6 bases respectively, with 10 bases between them. Germline CDR1 reads SGHVS; CDR2 reads FNYEAQ. The CDR3 bases are TGTGCCAGCCGCTGGGGCTCTGAAGCTTTCTTT. Protein: CASRWGSEAFF. Complete variable domain (other parts from reference TRBV7-6 and TRBJ1-1): GAGVSQSPRYKVTKRGQDVALRCDPISGHVSLYWYRQALGQGPEFLTYFNYEAQQDKSGLPNDRFSAERPEGSISTLTIQRTEQRDSAMYRCASRWGSEAFFGQGTRLTVV.

V gene TRBV10-3 combines with J gene TRBJ1-5; D unclear. With 3 bases removed from V and 9 bases from J, the gap between germline ends came to 12 bases. Germline values: CDR1 ENHRY, CDR2 SYGVKD. The CDR3 contains 13 residues. Here the CDR3 DNA reads TGTGCCATCAGTGATCGAGGTGGGTCGCCCCAGCATTTT. It yields the protein CAISDRGGSPQHF.

By sample fraction, this clonotype is large. This rearrangement joins TRBV5-1 to TRBJ2-6; TRBD1 agrees at 8 bases. This CDR3 comprises 16 residues. The germline gives CDR1 SGHRS, CDR2 YFSETQ. Losses at the gene ends were 0 bases for V and 4 bases for J; bases not matched to a gene: 3. CDR3 DNA sequence: TGCGCCAGCAGCTTGGTCCAGGGGGCCGGGGCCAACGTCCTGACTTTC. It is translated as CASSLVQGAGANVLTF. The whole variable domain, remainder taken from reference TRBV5-1 and TRBJ2-6, is KAGVTQTPRYLIKTRGQQVTLSCSPISGHRSVSWYQQTPGQGLQFLFEYFSETQRNKGNFPGRFSGRQFSNSRSEMNVSTLELGDSALYLCASSLVQGAGANVLTFGAGSRLTVL.

This chain links TRBV20-1 with TRBJ1-6; D gene unclear. Germline V lookup: CDR1 DFQATT, CDR2 SNEGSKA (reference sequence). CDR3 size: 17 residues. Trimming took 0 bases from V and 2 from J, leaving 14 bases between them. CDR3 amino acids: CSARDRSEGPYNSPLHF. The CDR3 DNA sequence: TGCAGTGCTAGAGATCGGAGCGAGGGCCCCTATAATTCACCCCTCCACTTT.

This clonotype has only one observation. The chain recombines TRBV7-9 with TRBJ2-7; 7 nucleotides agree with TRBD2. Germline lookup yields CDR1 SEHNR and CDR2 FQNEAQ (reference sequence). The CDR3 contains 15 residues. The V and J ends lost 1 base and 1 base, in that order; junction bases with no gene match: 4. CDR3: CASSLEWGGSYEQYF. The CDR3, as DNA: TGTGCCAGCAGCTTAGAGTGGGGAGGGTCCTACGAGCAGTACTTC.

The J gene is TRBJ1-1, the V gene TRBV7-9; no definite D call. V lost 5 bases, J lost 6 bases, and 16 bases lay in between. Germline CDR1 and CDR2: SEHNR and FQNEAQ (reference sequence). The CDR3 length is 14 residues. CDR3 in amino acids: CASSLRTGEAEAFF. The CDR3 bases are TGTGCCAGCAGCCTTAGGACCGGGGAGGCTGAAGCTTTCTTT.

The rearrangement joins TRBV7-2 to TRBJ2-7; D uncertain. Germline V gene lookup returns CDR1 SGHTA and CDR2 FQGNSA. This CDR3 is built from 13 residues. V was pared by 4 bases and J by 2 bases, with 9 bases between. CDR3 nucleotide sequence: TGTGCCAGCAGCTCAACAGTTACCTACGAGCAGTACTTC. Translated: CASSSTVTYEQYF.

This chain joins TRBV27 and TRBJ2-1; D possibly corresponds to TRBD1 (5 bases). The germline V gene has CDR1 MNHEY and CDR2 SMNVEV (reference sequence). V was clipped by 7 bases and J by 2 bases, with 12 bases between them. This CDR3 is 14 amino acids long. CDR3 protein: CASTGRDTYNEQFF. The CDR3 coding sequence is TGTGCCAGCACGGGCAGGGATACCTACAATGAGCAGTTCTTC.

The gene calls are TRBV25-1 and TRBJ2-7; D is uncertain. Germline CDR1 and CDR2: MGHDK and SYGVNS. This CDR3 region has 12 residues. V lost 3 bases, J lost 7 bases, and 10 bases lay in between. CDR3 region: CASSENFWEQYF. Here the CDR3 DNA reads TGTGCCAGCAGTGAGAATTTCTGGGAGCAGTACTTC.